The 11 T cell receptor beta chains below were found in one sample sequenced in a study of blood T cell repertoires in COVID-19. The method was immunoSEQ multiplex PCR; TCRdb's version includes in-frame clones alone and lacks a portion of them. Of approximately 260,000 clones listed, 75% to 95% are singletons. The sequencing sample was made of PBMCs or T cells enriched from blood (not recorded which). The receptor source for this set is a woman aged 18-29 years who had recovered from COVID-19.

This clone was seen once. The CDR3 DNA follows: TGTGCCAGCAGTTTATTCGCTGAGGGGGTTCAAGAAAAACTGTTTTTT. It is translated as CASSLFAEGVQEKLFF. V gene TRBV28 combines with J gene TRBJ1-4, with D perhaps matching TRBD1 (6 bases). The CDR3 has 16 amino acids. The V and J ends lost 1 base and 8 bases respectively, with 17 bases between them. The germline CDR1 and CDR2 sequences are MDHEN and SYDVKM.

For the CDR3, the DNA is TGTGCCAGCAGCATATCGGACAGTTCCTACGAGCAGTACTTC. Translated, it gives CASSISDSSYEQYF. The chain combines TRBV7-8 with TRBJ2-7; D possibly corresponds to TRBD1 (6 bases). CDR1 and CDR2 (germline): SGHVS, FQNEAQ. CDR3 length equals 14 residues. Trimming left V 5 bases short and J 1 base short, with 12 bases between. Based on the CDR3 plus reference TRBV7-8 and TRBJ2-7, the full variable domain is GAGVSQSPRYKVAKRGQDVALRCDPISGHVSLFWYQQALGQGPEFLTYFQNEAQLDKSGLPSDRFFAERPEGSVSTLKIQRTQQEDSAVYLCASSISDSSYEQYFGPGTRLTVT.

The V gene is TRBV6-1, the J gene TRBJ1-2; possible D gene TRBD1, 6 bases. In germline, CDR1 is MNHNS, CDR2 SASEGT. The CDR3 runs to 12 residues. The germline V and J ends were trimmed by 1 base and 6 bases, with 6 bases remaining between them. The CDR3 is CASSEEGDGYTF. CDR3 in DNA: TGTGCCAGCAGTGAAGAGGGGGATGGCTACACCTTC.

CDR3 loop: CASSMDQGRSNQPQHF. The CDR3 DNA reads TGTGCCAGTAGTATGGATCAGGGGCGAAGCAATCAGCCCCAGCATTTT. V gene TRBV19 combines with J gene TRBJ1-5, with a possible D match to TRBD1 (6 bases). The CDR3 consists of 16 residues. Germline CDR1 reads LNHDA; CDR2 reads SQIVND (reference sequence). V lost 3 bases to trimming and J lost 1 base, with 13 bases between them.

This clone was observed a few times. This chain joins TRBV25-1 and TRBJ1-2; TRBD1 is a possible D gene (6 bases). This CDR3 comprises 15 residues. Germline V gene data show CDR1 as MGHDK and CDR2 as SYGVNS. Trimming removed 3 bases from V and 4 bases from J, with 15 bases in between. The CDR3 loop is CASSDRGGQGYGYTF. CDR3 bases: TGTGCCAGCAGTGACCGGGGGGGGCAGGGCTATGGCTACACCTTC.

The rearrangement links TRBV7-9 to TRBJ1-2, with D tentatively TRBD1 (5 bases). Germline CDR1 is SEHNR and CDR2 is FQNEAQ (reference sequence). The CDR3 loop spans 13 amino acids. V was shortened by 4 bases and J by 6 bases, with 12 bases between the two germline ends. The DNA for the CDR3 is TGTGCCAGCAGCTCCTCAGGGCCAAATGGCTACACCTTC. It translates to CASSSSGPNGYTF.

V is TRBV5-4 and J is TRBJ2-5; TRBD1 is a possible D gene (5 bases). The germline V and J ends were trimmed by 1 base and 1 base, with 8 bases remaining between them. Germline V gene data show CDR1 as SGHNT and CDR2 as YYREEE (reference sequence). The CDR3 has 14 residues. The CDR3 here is CASSLTGVQETQYF. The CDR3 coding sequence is TGTGCCAGCAGCTTGACAGGAGTCCAAGAGACCCAGTACTTC.

The CDR3 nucleotides are TGTGCTAGTGGTTCCGACTATTTCGGGACAGGGGGCGAGAGGCCCTATGGCTACACCTTC. Amino acids: CASGSDYFGTGGERPYGYTF. The chain combines TRBV12-5 with TRBJ1-2, with 12 bases lining up with TRBD1. V trimming: 4 bases; J trimming: 4 bases; junction bases outside the gene matches: 19. Germline CDR1 reads LGHNT; CDR2 reads FRNRAP. This CDR3 has 20 residues.

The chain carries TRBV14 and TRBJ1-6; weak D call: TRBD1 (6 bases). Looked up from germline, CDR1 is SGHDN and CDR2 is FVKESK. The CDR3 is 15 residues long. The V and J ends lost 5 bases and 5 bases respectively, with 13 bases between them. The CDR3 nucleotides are TGTGCCAGCAGCGCATACAGGGTCGATAATTCACCCCTCCACTTT. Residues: CASSAYRVDNSPLHF.

Written as DNA, the CDR3 is TGTGCCAGCAGTTTAGGAGGACAGGGTAGTGGCTACACCTTC. As protein: CASSLGGQGSGYTF. This sequence joins TRBV28 and TRBJ1-2, with TRBD1 matching 8 bases. The CDR3 is 14 amino acids. Germline CDR1 reads MDHEN; CDR2 reads SYDVKM. V lost 2 bases and J lost 7; bases outside the gene matches: 6.

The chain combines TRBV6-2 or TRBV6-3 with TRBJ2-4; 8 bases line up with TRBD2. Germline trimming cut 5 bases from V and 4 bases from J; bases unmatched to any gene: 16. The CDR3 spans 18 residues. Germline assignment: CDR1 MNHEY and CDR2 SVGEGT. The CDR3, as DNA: TGTGCCAGCAGTACTAAGCGGGGGAACCCTTTCGGGAAAAACATTCAGTACTTC. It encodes CASSTKRGNPFGKNIQYF.